This passage covers 31 T cell receptor beta chains from one sample sequenced in a study of identical twins. TCRdb itself ran the 5' RACE reads through MiXCR, one entry per CDR3 protein. Of under 250,000 distinct CDR3 sequences in the sample, around 7.6% were seen once. These data were also filed under a second study, of yellow fever vaccine responses in identical twins.

Source material: CD8+ T cells sorted from blood. Receptors were obtained from a young woman in good health.

The table lists this clonotype with a few counts. The gene calls are TRBV5-6 and TRBJ2-7, with a possible D match to TRBD1 (6 bases). The germline V and J ends were trimmed by 0 bases and 2 bases, with 18 bases remaining between them. Germline assignment: CDR1 SGHDT and CDR2 YYEEEE. The CDR3 totals 17 residues. The CDR3: CASSLATRGSWTYEQYF. The CDR3 bases are TGTGCCAGCAGCTTGGCCACGAGGGGGTCATGGACCTACGAGCAGTACTTC.

V and J are TRBV10-1 and TRBJ2-5; no clear D gene. The CDR3 contains 13 residues. The germline gives CDR1 WNHNN, CDR2 SYGVQD (reference sequence). Trimming cost V 10 bases and J 4 bases, with 16 bases left between them. CDR3 nucleotide sequence: TGCGCCACATCTAGGGAAAAACGAGAGACCCAGTACTTC. The encoded protein is CATSREKRETQYF.

This clonotype showed up just a few times. J is TRBJ1-1 and V is TRBV28; 7 bases are shared with TRBD1. V was clipped by 10 bases and J by 1 base; unmatched bases: 6. This CDR3 is 13 amino acids long. Looked up from germline, CDR1 is MDHEN and CDR2 is SYDVKM. The CDR3 DNA reads TGTGCCACCAGGGGGGTGTGGAACACTGAAGCTTTCTTT. Translated: CATRGVWNTEAFF. The entire variable domain, with the rest obtained from reference TRBV28 and TRBJ1-1, is as follows: DVKVTQSSRYLVKRTGEKVFLECVQDMDHENMFWYRQDPGLGLRLIYFSYDVKMKEKGDIPEGYSVSREKKERFSLILESASTNQTSMYLCATRGVWNTEAFFGQGTRLTVV.

The rearrangement joins TRBV7-9 to TRBJ2-7, with D unclear. CDR3 length: 12 residues. V was pared by 4 bases and J by 10 bases, with 14 bases between. Germline V lookup: CDR1 SEHNR, CDR2 FQNEAQ (reference sequence). The CDR3 nucleotides read TGTGCCAGCAGCTCCGGAGACGGAAATCAGTACGTC. It encodes CASSSGDGNQYV.

This clonotype appeared many times. J is TRBJ1-2 and V is TRBV5-1; D unclear. Trimming left V 0 bases short and J 8 bases short, with 8 bases between. Germline CDR1 is SGHRS and CDR2 is YFSETQ. This CDR3 has 12 amino acids. This CDR3 is CASSLGGSGYTF. Here the CDR3 DNA reads TGCGCCAGCAGCTTGGGAGGGTCCGGCTACACCTTC.

This clonotype was seen a handful of times. The chain couples TRBV6-2 or TRBV6-3 to TRBJ2-3, with a tentative D call TRBD2 (5 bases). This CDR3 is 13 amino acids long. V dropped 7 bases and J dropped 4 bases, with 12 bases sitting between them. Germline V gives CDR1 MNHEY, CDR2 SVGEGT. CDR3 residues: CASTPGAADTQYF. As DNA, the CDR3 is TGTGCCAGCACCCCCGGAGCGGCAGATACGCAGTATTTT.

This clonotype was recorded many times. This chain uses TRBV28 with TRBJ2-3; D not certain. This CDR3 spans 14 amino acids. CDR1 is MDHEN and CDR2 is SYDVKM in the germline V gene. Trimming stripped 1 base from V and 0 bases from J, with 5 bases between. The CDR3 DNA is TGTGCCAGCAGTTTATACACTAGCACAGATACGCAGTATTTT. Residues: CASSLYTSTDTQYF.

The chain has TRBV7-2 and TRBJ2-7; D remains ambiguous. This CDR3 has 15 amino acids. The ends were cut back, 8 bases at V and 3 bases at J, with 20 bases in the middle. In germline, CDR1 is SGHTA, CDR2 FQGNSA. The CDR3 protein is CASLVPEPGVYEQYF. In DNA form, the CDR3 reads TGTGCCAGCTTAGTTCCGGAACCTGGGGTCTACGAGCAGTACTTC.

In its sample, this clonotype was seen a few times. The chain recombines TRBV2 with TRBJ1-1; D is possibly TRBD1 (5 bases). Germline loops: CDR1 SNHLY, CDR2 FYNNEI. Trimming pared 8 bases from V and 4 bases from J, leaving 11 bases between. The CDR3 has 12 residues. The CDR3 coding sequence is TGTGCCAGCTACCGGGGGAGCACTGAAGCTTTCTTT. It specifies CASYRGSTEAFF.

This clonotype has just a few counts. The genes are TRBV12-3 or TRBV12-4 and TRBJ1-4, with TRBD1 as a possible D gene (5 bases). The CDR3 has 14 residues. V was shortened by 5 bases and J by 12 bases, with 19 bases between the two germline ends. The CDR3 coding sequence is TGTGCCAGCAGTCCACTCGGCCCGGGGGTGGAACTGTTTTTT. Residues: CASSPLGPGVELFF.

The table lists this clonotype with many counts. The rearrangement links TRBV20-1 to TRBJ1-1; D remains ambiguous. Germline V gives CDR1 DFQATT, CDR2 SNEGSKA (reference sequence). CDR3 length: 14 amino acids. The V gene lost 6 bases and the J gene lost 1 base, with 15 bases spanning the gap. The CDR3 sequence: CSARTVSKNTEAFF. In DNA, the CDR3 is TGCAGTGCGAGGACCGTGTCCAAGAACACTGAAGCTTTCTTT.

This clonotype was found many times. V and J are TRBV29-1 and TRBJ2-1; 11 bases align to TRBD2. CDR3 size: 15 residues. The germline CDR1 and CDR2 sequences are SQVTM and ANQGSEA. V lost 3 bases, J lost 5 bases, and 6 bases stayed unmatched. CDR3 sequence: CSVDGLAGSDNEQFF. The CDR3 DNA reads as TGCAGCGTTGACGGACTAGCGGGTTCAGACAATGAGCAGTTCTTC.

The V and J genes are TRBV4-2 and TRBJ1-1; D perhaps matches TRBD1 (6 bases). Germline CDR1 and CDR2: LGHNA and YNFKEQ. With 4 bases removed from V and 11 bases from J, the gap between germline ends came to 17 bases. The CDR3 sequence is 13 residues long. The chain's CDR3 is CASSRVTGTVAFF. CDR3 bases: TGTGCCAGCAGCCGCGTTACAGGGACGGTTGCTTTCTTT.

V gene TRBV20-1 combines with J gene TRBJ2-7, with 8 positions matching TRBD1. This CDR3 comprises 13 residues. The V and J ends lost 2 bases and 2 bases, in that order; junction bases with no gene match: 2. Germline CDR1 DFQATT, CDR2 SNEGSKA (reference sequence). The chain's CDR3 is CSARHRGTYEQYF. CDR3 bases: TGCAGTGCTAGACACAGGGGGACCTACGAGCAGTACTTC.

Ten or more counts support this clonotype. The V gene is TRBV27, the J gene TRBJ2-7; D is unresolved. The CDR3 length is 14 residues. CDR1 and CDR2 from the germline V gene are MNHEY and SMNVEV (reference sequence). Trimming took off 0 bases at V and 1 base at J, with 7 bases between the two ends. DNA for the CDR3: TGTGCCAGCAGTTTATCACCCCAATCCTACGAGCAGTACTTC. Protein product: CASSLSPQSYEQYF.

The table lists this clonotype with a few counts. The chain recombines TRBV4-1 with TRBJ2-7; the match to TRBD1 covers 8 bases. CDR1 is MGHRA and CDR2 is YSYEKL in the germline V gene. The CDR3 has 14 amino acids. Unmatched junction bases numbered 2, after V lost 1 base and J lost 3 bases. This chain's CDR3 is CASSQVDRGYEQYF. Here the CDR3 DNA reads TGCGCCAGCAGCCAAGTTGACAGGGGCTACGAGCAGTACTTC.

This clonotype was detected ten times or more. The gene calls are TRBV12-3 or TRBV12-4 and TRBJ2-1; D is unclear. The CDR3 runs to 16 residues. Between the trimmed V and J ends, which lost 2 bases and 4 bases, there was a span of 15 bases. The CDR3 loop is CASSLSFRAVYNEQFF. Written as DNA, the CDR3 is TGTGCCAGCAGTTTAAGTTTCCGGGCTGTGTACAATGAGCAGTTCTTC.

The rearrangement joins TRBV2 to TRBJ2-1, with TRBD2 matching 9 bases. The CDR3 consists of 14 residues. J was trimmed by 12 bases and V by 1 base; bases with no gene match: 7. CDR1 is SNHLY, CDR2 FYNNEI, per germline. The CDR3 sequence: CASSEDGAAGGQFF. The CDR3 DNA follows: TGTGCCAGCAGTGAAGACGGTGCAGCGGGGGGGCAGTTCTTC.

The chain links TRBV6-5 to TRBJ2-5; no firm D call. The V end was cut by 0 bases, the J end by 0 bases, with 14 bases between. Germline CDR1 reads MNHEY; CDR2 reads SVGAGI. There are 17 residues in the CDR3. DNA for the CDR3: TGTGCCAGCAGTTACTCTGTTTTCCGGCGTGACCAAGAGACCCAGTACTTC. Protein: CASSYSVFRRDQETQYF.

This clonotype was picked up a small number of times. This chain uses TRBV6-1 with TRBJ2-2, with 13 bases fitting TRBD2. V gave up 5 bases and J gave up 5 bases; unmatched junction bases: 8. The CDR3 contains 17 residues. The V gene's germline CDR1 is MNHNS and CDR2 SASEGT. The CDR3 here is CASSTTSGGARTGELFF. Written as DNA, the CDR3 is TGTGCCAGCAGTACCACTAGCGGGGGGGCCAGAACCGGGGAGCTGTTTTTT.

This clonotype was recorded many times. The gene calls are TRBV5-5 and TRBJ2-7; 8 bases fit TRBD2. Looked up from germline, CDR1 is SGHKS and CDR2 is YYEKEE (reference sequence). Germline trimming cut 1 base from V and 1 base from J; bases unmatched to any gene: 4. The CDR3 spans 15 residues. CDR3 sequence reads: CASSLWSSGSYEQYF. The CDR3 nucleotides read TGTGCCAGCAGCTTGTGGTCTAGCGGGTCCTACGAGCAGTACTTC.

This clonotype has more than one count but fewer than ten. The DNA for the CDR3 is TGTGCCAGCAGTCTTTCCGGGACAGGGGGTAGCACAGATACGCAGTATTTT. Protein: CASSLSGTGGSTDTQYF. The chain has TRBV28 and TRBJ2-3, with 11 bases that match TRBD1. V was pared by 5 bases and J by 0 bases, with 7 bases of the junction left unmatched. Germline V CDR1 and CDR2: MDHEN, SYDVKM. This CDR3 contains 17 residues. Variable domain in full (rest from reference TRBV28 and TRBJ2-3): DVKVTQSSRYLVKRTGEKVFLECVQDMDHENMFWYRQDPGLGLRLIYFSYDVKMKEKGDIPEGYSVSREKKERFSLILESASTNQTSMYLCASSLSGTGGSTDTQYFGPGTRLTVL.

This clonotype was seen at least ten times. The J gene is TRBJ2-3, the V gene TRBV5-1, with 9 nucleotides matching TRBD2. With V trimmed by 0 bases and J by 4 bases, 6 bases remained unmatched. The length of the CDR3 is 16 residues. The germline V gene has CDR1 SGHRS and CDR2 YFSETQ. The CDR3: CASSLVGSGSSDTQYF. For the CDR3, the DNA is TGCGCCAGCAGCTTGGTGGGTAGCGGGAGCTCAGATACGCAGTATTTT.

Ten or more counts support this clonotype. The gene calls are TRBV6-1 and TRBJ2-5; tentatively, D is TRBD1 (5 bases). Per the germline V gene, CDR1 is MNHNS and CDR2 is SASEGT. The CDR3 loop spans 14 amino acids. With 6 bases removed from V and 1 base from J, the gap between germline ends came to 12 bases. Written as DNA, the CDR3 is TGTGCCAGCAGCCCGCAAGACAGCCAAGAGACCCAGTACTTC. The encoded protein is CASSPQDSQETQYF.

This clonotype was observed many times. The rearrangement joins TRBV11-3 to TRBJ1-1; D not certain. Trimming took 5 bases from V and 0 from J, leaving 16 bases between them. The CDR3 contains 16 residues. Germline lookup yields CDR1 SGHNT and CDR2 YENEEA. The DNA of the CDR3 is TGTGCCAGCAGCCCGTGGGTGGGCCACATGAACACTGAAGCTTTCTTT. As protein: CASSPWVGHMNTEAFF.

There are many counts of this clonotype. The chain has TRBV12-5 and TRBJ2-7; 9 bases line up with TRBD1. Germline trimming cut 6 bases from V and 6 bases from J; bases unmatched to any gene: 3. Germline-derived CDR1 and CDR2 are LGHNT and FRNRAP. There are 12 residues in the CDR3. The CDR3: CASGQGAVEQYF. The CDR3 coding sequence is TGTGCTAGTGGACAGGGGGCTGTCGAGCAGTACTTC. Variable domain in full (rest from reference TRBV12-5 and TRBJ2-7): DARVTQTPRHKVTEMGQEVTMRCQPILGHNTVFWYRQTMMQGLELLAYFRNRAPLDDSGMPKDRFSAEMPDATLATLKIQPSEPRDSAVYFCASGQGAVEQYFGPGTRLTVT.

This clonotype showed up many times. The chain joins TRBV5-1 to TRBJ2-1, with D unclear. Between the trimmed V and J ends, which lost 4 bases and 8 bases, there was a span of 10 bases. The germline CDR1 and CDR2 sequences are SGHRS and YFSETQ. This CDR3 is 12 amino acids long. The CDR3 DNA is TGCGCCAGCAGCATGAAAGGCCATGAGCAGTTCTTC. Protein sequence: CASSMKGHEQFF.

This clonotype was detected only a few times. The chain is built from TRBV29-1 and TRBJ1-2, with no clear D. V was cut by 1 base and J by 11 bases, with 5 bases left in between. CDR3 length: 9 amino acids. Germline V lookup: CDR1 SQVTM, CDR2 ANQGSEA. In nucleotides, the CDR3 is TGCAGCGTTGAAGGCCCGTACACCTTC. It translates to CSVEGPYTF.

This clonotype was detected many times. J is TRBJ2-3 and V is TRBV27, with no clear D. V was shortened by 2 bases and J by 4 bases, with 10 bases between the two germline ends. The CDR3 loop spans 14 amino acids. Germline V gene lookup returns CDR1 MNHEY and CDR2 SMNVEV (reference sequence). This chain's CDR3 is CASSLRMGPDTQYF. The DNA for the CDR3 is TGTGCCAGCAGTTTAAGGATGGGCCCAGATACGCAGTATTTT.

V gene TRBV7-6 combines with J gene TRBJ2-1, with a tentative D call TRBD1 (6 bases). Trimming stripped 2 bases from V and 0 bases from J, with 8 bases between. Germline loops: CDR1 SGHVS, CDR2 FNYEAQ. This CDR3 comprises 15 residues. CDR3 nucleotides: TGTGCCAGCAGCTTACCGGGACACTCCTACAATGAGCAGTTCTTC. Encoded protein: CASSLPGHSYNEQFF. Full variable domain (rest looked up from reference TRBV7-6 and TRBJ2-1): GAGVSQSPRYKVTKRGQDVALRCDPISGHVSLYWYRQALGQGPEFLTYFNYEAQQDKSGLPNDRFSAERPEGSISTLTIQRTEQRDSAMYRCASSLPGHSYNEQFFGPGTRLTVL.

This clonotype was seen ten or more times. V gene TRBV4-1 combines with J gene TRBJ1-1; D is unclear. Trimming shortened V by 0 bases and J by 7 bases, and 9 bases separated the two germline ends. Per germline, CDR1 MGHRA and CDR2 YSYEKL. This CDR3 region has 13 residues. CDR3: CASSQDRRSEAFF. For the CDR3, the DNA is TGCGCCAGCAGCCAAGATAGGCGTAGTGAAGCTTTCTTT.